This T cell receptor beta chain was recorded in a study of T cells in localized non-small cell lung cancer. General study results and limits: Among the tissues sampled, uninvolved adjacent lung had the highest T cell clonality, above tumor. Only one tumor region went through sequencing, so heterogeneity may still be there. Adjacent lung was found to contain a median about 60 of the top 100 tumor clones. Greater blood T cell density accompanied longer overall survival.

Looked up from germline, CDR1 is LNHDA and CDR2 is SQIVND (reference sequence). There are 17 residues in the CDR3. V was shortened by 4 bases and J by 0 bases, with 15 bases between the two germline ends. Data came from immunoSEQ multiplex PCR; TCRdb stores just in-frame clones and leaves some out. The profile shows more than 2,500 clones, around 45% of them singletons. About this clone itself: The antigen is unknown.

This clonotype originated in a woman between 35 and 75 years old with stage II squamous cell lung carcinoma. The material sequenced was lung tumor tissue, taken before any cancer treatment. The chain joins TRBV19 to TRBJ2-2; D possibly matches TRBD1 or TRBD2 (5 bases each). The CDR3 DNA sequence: TGTGCCAGTAGTAACCGGATCGGGACGGCGAACACCGGGGAGCTGTTTTTT. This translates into CASSNRIGTANTGELFF.